The 18 T cell receptor beta chains presented below share a single source sample, sequenced in a study of T cell responses to AZD1222 COVID-19 vaccine. The table came from immunoSEQ multiplex PCR; TCRdb's copy has only in-frame clones and leaves some out. This table holds almost 80,000 clones, around 87% found once. Sample: peripheral blood, taken on day 0 of AZD1222 vaccination. These receptors all stem from an adult in good health.

The CDR3 region has the DNA TGCAGCGGGGGGACTTTCCCTGAAGCTTTCTTT. It is translated as CSGGTFPEAFF. This sequence joins TRBV29-1 and TRBJ1-1, with a tentative D call TRBD1 (5 bases). Trimming removed 7 bases at V and 6 bases at J, with 12 bases between. Germline V gives CDR1 SQVTM, CDR2 ANQGSEA. This CDR3 region has 11 residues.

The CDR3: CASSKERGREADTQYF. DNA for the CDR3: TGTGCCAGCAGCAAAGAGAGGGGGCGAGAGGCAGATACGCAGTATTTT. The rearrangement joins TRBV21-1 to TRBJ2-3; the listed D gene, TRBD1, was not tested against the DNA. TRBV21-1 is annotated as a pseudogene. This CDR3 region has 16 residues.

Notes on this clone: The sample carries other DNA sequences with the same CDR3. V is TRBV7-2 and J is TRBJ1-5, with D maybe TRBD1 (6 bases). Germline-derived CDR1 and CDR2 are SGHTA and FQGNSA. The CDR3 is 13 residues long. The V end was cut by 2 bases, the J end by 7 bases, with 9 bases between. CDR3 in amino acids: CASSLSGGQPQHF. For the CDR3, the DNA is TGTGCCAGCAGCTTAAGTGGGGGCCAGCCCCAGCATTTT.

The genes are TRBV5-6 and TRBJ2-3; 8 nucleotides match TRBD2. Germline CDR1 is SGHDT and CDR2 is YYEEEE. This CDR3 region has 17 residues. The V gene end was trimmed by 3 bases and the J gene end by 5 bases; junction bases not matched to a gene: 14. CDR3 loop: CASSSIGVAGGVDTQYF. The CDR3 nucleotides are TGTGCCAGCAGCTCCATCGGGGTGGCGGGAGGTGTAGATACGCAGTATTTT.

This chain uses TRBV21-1 with TRBJ2-1; the table gives TRBD2 as D, unverified against the DNA. TRBV21-1 is a documented pseudogene. This CDR3 has 23 residues. The CDR3 sequence is CASSKVRCLASGDIKISYNEQFF. CDR3 coding DNA: TGTGCCAGCAGCAAAGTTAGGTGTTTGGCTAGCGGGGACATTAAGATTTCCTACAATGAGCAGTTCTTC.

In its sample, this clone is medium-sized. The chain is built from TRBV7-9 and TRBJ2-3, with D perhaps matching TRBD1 (5 bases). V lost 3 bases and J lost 5, with 12 bases in between. Germline V gene sequence: CDR1 SEHNR, CDR2 FQNEAQ (reference sequence). This CDR3 comprises 14 residues. The chain's CDR3 is CASSFGQGRDTQYF. Here the CDR3 DNA reads TGTGCCAGCAGCTTTGGCCAGGGCAGAGATACGCAGTATTTT.

V is TRBV7-9 and J is TRBJ1-1; D unresolved. CDR1 and CDR2 (germline): SEHNR, FQNEAQ (reference sequence). Between the trimmed V and J ends, which lost 0 bases and 1 base, there was a span of 12 bases. This CDR3 region has 16 residues. The CDR3 coding sequence is TGTGCCAGCAGCTTAGCGGCACTGGGCTCGAACACTGAAGCTTTCTTT. Translated, it gives CASSLAALGSNTEAFF. The entire variable domain, with the rest obtained from reference TRBV7-9 and TRBJ1-1, is as follows: DTGVSQNPRHKITKRGQNVTFRCDPISEHNRLYWYRQTLGQGPEFLTYFQNEAQLEKSRLLSDRFSAERPKGSFSTLEIQRTEQGDSAMYLCASSLAALGSNTEAFFGQGTRLTVV.

This chain links TRBV11-1 with TRBJ1-1; no reliable D call. The germline V and J ends were trimmed by 5 bases and 0 bases, with 4 bases remaining between them. The CDR3 has 12 residues. Germline V CDR1 and CDR2: SGHAT, FQDESV (reference sequence). The CDR3 loop is CASSLLNTEAFF. The CDR3 DNA reads as TGTGCCAGCAGCCTACTGAACACTGAAGCTTTCTTT.

In its sample, this clone was seen a few times. This sample includes further DNA sequences coding for the same CDR3. V is TRBV9 and J is TRBJ2-2, with D maybe TRBD2 (6 bases). Germline CDR1 SGDLS, CDR2 YYNGEE. V was clipped by 0 bases and J by 5 bases, with 8 bases between them. The CDR3 loop spans 14 amino acids. The chain's CDR3 is CASSVGLATGELFF. The CDR3 coding sequence is TGTGCCAGCAGCGTAGGGCTAGCGACCGGGGAGCTGTTTTTT.

The V and J genes are TRBV9 and TRBJ2-3, with 12 bases matching TRBD2. CDR3 length: 15 amino acids. The germline CDR1 and CDR2 sequences are SGDLS and YYNGEE. V lost 4 bases and J lost 4; bases outside the gene matches: 4. The CDR3 DNA reads as TGTGCCAGCAGCTCCCGACTAGCGGGAGCAGATACGCAGTATTTT. This translates into CASSSRLAGADTQYF.

The genes are TRBV7-9 and TRBJ1-3, with TRBD1 as a possible D gene (6 bases). The germline V gene encodes CDR1 SEHNR and CDR2 FQNEAQ (reference sequence). The CDR3 has 14 residues. V was trimmed by 2 bases and J by 2 bases, leaving 7 bases between them. The CDR3 sequence is CASSLRTAGNTIYF. The CDR3 coding sequence is TGTGCCAGCAGCTTAAGGACAGCTGGAAACACCATATATTTT.

The V call is TRBV3-1 (or the pseudogene TRBV3-2), the J call TRBJ2-7; perhaps TRBD2 as D (5 bases). From germline, CDR1 is LGHDT and CDR2 YNNKEL (reference sequence). The CDR3 contains 13 residues. Trimming removed 8 bases from V and 2 bases from J, with 13 bases in between. CDR3 in amino acids: CASYRSGTYEQYF. The CDR3 nucleotides read TGTGCCAGCTACAGAAGCGGCACCTACGAGCAGTACTTC.

The J gene is TRBJ1-6, the V gene TRBV21-1; TRBD1 is the table's D call and was not checked against the DNA. TRBV21-1 is termed a pseudogene. CDR3 length: 13 amino acids. The CDR3 loop is CAIHGTANSPLHF. CDR3 sequence (DNA): TGTGCCATCCATGGGACAGCTAATTCACCCCTCCACTTT.

This clone turned up a few times. J is TRBJ2-7 and V is TRBV20-1; 8 bases fit TRBD1. CDR3 length: 14 amino acids. The trim removed 3 bases at V and 2 bases at J, leaving 6 bases unmatched. Germline values: CDR1 DFQATT, CDR2 SNEGSKA (reference sequence). This CDR3 reads CSASDRDRPYEQYF. The CDR3 region has the DNA TGCAGTGCTAGTGACCGGGACAGGCCCTACGAGCAGTACTTC.

The V and J genes are TRBV20-1 and TRBJ2-5, with 7 bases that match TRBD2. Germline lookup yields CDR1 DFQATT and CDR2 SNEGSKA (reference sequence). CDR3 length: 16 amino acids. Losses at the gene ends were 3 bases for V and 5 bases for J; bases not matched to a gene: 15. Written as DNA, the CDR3 is TGCAGTGCTAGTGGGCTAGCGGACCCAGGCTGGGAGACCCAGTACTTC. Protein sequence: CSASGLADPGWETQYF.

This clone was seen only a few times. The V call is TRBV11-3, the J call TRBJ1-3; unclear D gene. V was shortened by 5 bases and J by 0 bases, with 8 bases between the two germline ends. CDR1 SGHNT and CDR2 YENEEA come from the germline V gene. The CDR3 contains 14 residues. The DNA of the CDR3 is TGTGCCAGCAGCGACCGGTTCTCTGGAAACACCATATATTTT. This translates into CASSDRFSGNTIYF.

The chain uses TRBV5-4 and TRBJ2-3, with 8 bases aligning to TRBD1. The CDR3 length is 14 residues. V was pared by 6 bases and J by 5 bases, with 8 bases of the junction left unmatched. Germline V gene lookup returns CDR1 SGHNT and CDR2 YYREEE (reference sequence). This CDR3 is CASIPGTGQDTQYF. The CDR3 DNA follows: TGTGCCAGCATCCCGGGGACAGGTCAAGATACGCAGTATTTT. The full variable domain, in which reference TRBV5-4 and TRBJ2-3 provide the parts outside the CDR3, is ETGVTQSPTHLIKTRGQQVTLRCSSQSGHNTVSWYQQALGQGPQFIFQYYREEENGRGNFPPRFSGLQFPNYSSELNVNALELDDSALYLCASIPGTGQDTQYFGPGTRLTVL.

The chain is built from TRBV27 and TRBJ2-6; D unresolved. V was cut by 7 bases and J by 0 bases, with 10 bases left in between. Germline V gene lookup returns CDR1 MNHEY and CDR2 SMNVEV (reference sequence). CDR3 length equals 15 residues. The CDR3: CASMEIRSGANVLTF. For the CDR3, the DNA is TGTGCCAGCATGGAGATCCGCTCTGGGGCCAACGTCCTGACTTTC.